This TCR beta chain was captured by sequencing in a study of blood T cell repertoires in COVID-19. On the study more broadly: Sources were T cells, B-cell-depleted T cells, or PBMCs; the material itself was cDNA or gDNA.

The CDR3 sequence is 16 residues long. Germline CDR1 KGHSH, CDR2 LQKENI. V trimming: 3 bases; J trimming: 7 bases; junction bases outside the gene matches: 12. Methods used by the authors: For nucleated cells, counts were estimated from reference gene primer amplification. Clones were sequenced by immunoSEQ multiplex PCR, and TCRdb holds only the in-frame ones, with some missing. The DNA was the basis for D and trimming; V, J and clone size are from that table. The sample lists more than 100,000 clones, around 87% occurring once. This TCR came from a man in his fifties with active COVID-19. This rearrangement joins TRBV18 to TRBJ2-1; 7 nucleotides line up with TRBD1. Sequencing used peripheral blood. CDR3 residues: CASSPPGTALLNEQFF. CDR3 DNA sequence: TGTGCCAGCTCACCTCCGGGGACAGCCCTTCTTAATGAGCAGTTCTTC.